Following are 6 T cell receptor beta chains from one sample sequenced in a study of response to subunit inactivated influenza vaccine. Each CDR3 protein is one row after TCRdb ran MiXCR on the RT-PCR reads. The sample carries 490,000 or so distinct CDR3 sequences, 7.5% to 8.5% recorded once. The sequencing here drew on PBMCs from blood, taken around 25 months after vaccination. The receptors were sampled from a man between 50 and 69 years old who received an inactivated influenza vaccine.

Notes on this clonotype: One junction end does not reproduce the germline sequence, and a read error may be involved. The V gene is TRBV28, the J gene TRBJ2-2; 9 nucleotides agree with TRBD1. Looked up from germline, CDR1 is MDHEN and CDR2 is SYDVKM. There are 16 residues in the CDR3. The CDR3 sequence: CATSWPGQGLSGELFF. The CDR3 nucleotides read TGTGCCACCAGTTGGCCGGGACAGGGCCTGTCTGGGGAGCTGTTTTTT.

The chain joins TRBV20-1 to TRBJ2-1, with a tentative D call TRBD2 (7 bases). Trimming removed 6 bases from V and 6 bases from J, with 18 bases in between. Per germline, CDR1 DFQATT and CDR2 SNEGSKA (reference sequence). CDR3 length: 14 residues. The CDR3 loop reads CSALEGGPRNEQFF. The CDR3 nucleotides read TGCAGTGCCCTCGAGGGGGGGCCACGCAATGAGCAGTTCTTC.

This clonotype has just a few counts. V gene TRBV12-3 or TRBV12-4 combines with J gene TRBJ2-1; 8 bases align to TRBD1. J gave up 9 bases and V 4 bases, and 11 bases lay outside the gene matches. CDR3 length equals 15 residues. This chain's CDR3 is CASSWRTGIEGEQFF. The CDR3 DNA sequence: TGTGCCAGCAGTTGGAGGACAGGGATCGAGGGTGAGCAGTTCTTC.

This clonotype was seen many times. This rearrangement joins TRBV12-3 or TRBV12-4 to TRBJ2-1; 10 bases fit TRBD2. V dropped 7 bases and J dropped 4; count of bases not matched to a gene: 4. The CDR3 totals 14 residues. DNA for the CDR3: TGTGCCAGCATGGAACTAGCGGGGTACAATGAGCAGTTCTTC. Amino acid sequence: CASMELAGYNEQFF.

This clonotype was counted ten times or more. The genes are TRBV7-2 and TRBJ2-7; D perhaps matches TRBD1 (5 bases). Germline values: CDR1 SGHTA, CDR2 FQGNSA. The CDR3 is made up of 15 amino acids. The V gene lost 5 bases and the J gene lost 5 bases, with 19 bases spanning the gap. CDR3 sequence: CASSLVYRSHHEQYF. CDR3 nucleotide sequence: TGTGCCAGCAGCCTAGTATACAGGAGCCATCACGAGCAGTACTTC.

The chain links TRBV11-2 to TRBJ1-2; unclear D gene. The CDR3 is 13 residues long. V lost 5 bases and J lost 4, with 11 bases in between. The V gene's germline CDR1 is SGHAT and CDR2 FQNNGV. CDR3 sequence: CASSSRNGYGYTF. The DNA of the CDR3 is TGTGCCAGCAGCAGTCGGAACGGCTATGGCTACACCTTC.